This is a list of T cell receptor beta chains from one sample in a study of glioma-infiltrating T cells. TCRdb re-called the multiplex PCR reads with MiXCR, one entry per CDR3 protein. The table includes a few hundred thousand distinct CDR3 sequences, more than 35% detected once. The sequencing sample was made of glioma tissue, nonneoplastic brain tissue, or PBMCs (not recorded which). Source of these receptors: a human donor with low-grade glioma or glioblastoma, undergoing nonglioma brain surgery, or in good health (not recorded which). The CDR3 runs from the conserved cysteine through the conserved F or W. D genes are given only for firm matches. Clone size is given for some rows only: seen once, a few or many times, or a class if the clone is expanded.

>NA|TRBJ1-5|TRBV20-1|NA
CSVWRDSLQPQHF
TGCAGTGTTTGGAGAGACAGCCTCCAGCCCCAGCATTTT
>NA|TRBJ2-3|TRBV27|NA
CASTTSDTQYF
TGTGCCAGCACTACGTCAGATACGCAGTATTTT
>NA|TRBJ2-7|TRBV6-1|NA
CASSSVGGAEQYF
TGTGCCAGTTCATCGGTGGGGGGGGCAGAGCAGTACTTC
>many|TRBJ1-1|TRBV6-1|NA
CASNGGRAMNTEAFF
TGTGCCAGCAATGGGGGAAGGGCGATGAACACTGAAGCTTTCTTT
>NA|TRBJ2-3|TRBV7-3|NA
CASSPAPGLDSHF
TGTGCCAGCAGCCCCGCACCGGGACTCGACTCTCATTTT
>NA|TRBJ2-5|TRBV6-4|NA
CASSASPAQGRETQYF
TGTGCCAGCAGTGCGTCTCCGGCACAGGGAAGAGAGACCCAGTACTTC
>many|TRBJ1-6|TRBV27|NA
CASGFRNSPLHF
TGTGCCAGCGGATTCAGGAATTCACCCCTCCACTTT
>few|TRBJ2-3|TRBV7-6|TRBD2
CASSLVSGGSTDTQYF
TGTGCCAGCAGCTTAGTAAGCGGGGGAAGCACAGATACGCAGTATTTT
>NA|TRBJ2-1|TRBV4-1|NA
CASSQGRGSGNEQLF
TGCGCCAGCAGCCAAGGAAGGGGAAGTGGAAATGAGCAGCTCTTC
>NA|TRBJ2-5|TRBV4-1|NA
CASSQGFVGETQYF
TGCGCCAGCAGCCAAGGATTCGTGGGAGAGACCCAGTACTTC
>NA|TRBJ1-2|TRBV24-1|NA
CATSDSGSANCGYTF
TGTGCCACCAGTGATTCTGGCTCAGCTAACTGTGGCTACACCTTC
>NA|TRBJ2-7|TRBV20-1|TRBD2
CSARDRGGFGEQYF
TGCAGTGCTAGAGATCGGGGGGGGTTCGGCGAGCAGTACTTC
>few|TRBJ2-1|TRBV18|NA
CASSRDRYEQFF
TGTGCCAGCTCGCGGGATAGGTATGAGCAGTTCTTC
>few|TRBJ2-2|TRBV4-1|NA
CASSQPLRQINTGELFF
TGCGCCAGCAGCCAACCGTTAAGGCAGATAAACACCGGGGAGCTGTTTTTT
>many|TRBJ2-7|TRBV20-1|TRBD1
CSVLHRGTYEQYF
TGCAGTGTTTTGCACAGGGGAACCTACGAGCAGTACTTC
>many|TRBJ2-3|TRBV15|NA
CATSRDMGTQYF
TGTGCCACCAGCAGAGATATGGGTACGCAGTATTTT
>many|TRBJ2-7|TRBV20-1|NA
CSASVGRRIKNEQYF
TGCAGTGCTAGTGTTGGTCGGCGTATAAAAAACGAGCAGTACTTC
>few|TRBJ1-1|TRBV10-3|NA
CAIRGRGAMDTEAFF
TGTGCCATCAGGGGGCGGGGGGCGATGGACACTGAAGCTTTCTTT
>many|TRBJ2-3|TRBV6-1|NA
CASRVMGTDTQYF
TGTGCCAGCAGGGTCATGGGCACAGATACGCAGTATTTT
>few|TRBJ1-6|TRBV28|NA
CASSQSAYNSPLHF
TGTGCCAGCAGCCAAAGCGCTTATAATTCACCCCTCCACTTT
>NA|TRBJ2-1|TRBV5-1|NA
CASSLLQGPDEQFF
TGCGCCAGCAGCTTATTACAGGGTCCGGATGAGCAGTTCTTC
>NA|TRBJ1-2|TRBV10-3|NA
CAISEGGGYTF
TGTGCCATCAGTGAGGGAGGCGGCTACACCTTC
>NA|TRBJ2-5|TRBV4-1|TRBD2
CASSQDFGLAGGEQLF
TGCGCCAGCAGCCAAGATTTCGGACTAGCGGGAGGTGAGCAGTTATTC
>NA|TRBJ2-1|TRBV15|TRBD2
CATSRIAGAVVPYNEQFF
TGTGCCACCAGCAGGATAGCGGGGGCGGTTGTTCCCTACAATGAGCAGTTCTTC
>many|TRBJ2-1|TRBV27|TRBD2
CASSFPGSGKFGEQFF
TGTGCCAGCAGTTTCCCGGGGAGCGGGAAGTTCGGTGAGCAGTTCTTC
>NA|TRBJ2-7|TRBV6-2/TRBV6-3|TRBD1
CASNKNTGTAYEQYF
TGTGCCAGCAATAAAAACACCGGGACAGCCTACGAGCAGTACTTC
>NA|TRBJ2-1|TRBV7-9|NA
CASSFAEPFFNEQFF
TGTGCCAGCAGCTTCGCGGAGCCATTCTTCAATGAGCAGTTCTTC
>few|TRBJ1-1|TRBV10-3|NA
CAISEQEENTEAFF
TGTGCCATCAGTGAGCAGGAAGAGAACACTGAAGCTTTCTTT
>many|TRBJ1-2|TRBV20-1|TRBD1
CSVPPRDSYGYTF
TGCAGTGTTCCCCCGCGGGACAGCTATGGCTACACCTTC
>NA|TRBJ2-1|TRBV20-1|TRBD2
CSAPGLVPTGEQFF
TGCAGTGCTCCGGGACTAGTCCCAACCGGTGAGCAGTTCTTC
>NA|TRBJ2-5|TRBV7-2|TRBD2
CASSSVEGLPLTETQYF
TGTGCCAGCAGCTCCGTGGAGGGACTACCTCTGACAGAGACCCAGTACTTC
>NA|TRBJ2-3|TRBV20-1|NA
CSARGVLRETSTDTQYF
TGCAGTGCTAGAGGGGTTTTGAGGGAGACTAGCACAGATACGCAGTATTTT
>NA|TRBJ1-2|TRBV12-3/TRBV12-4|TRBD1
CASSPATGSLMGYTF
TGTGCCAGCAGTCCCGCGACAGGGTCACTGATGGGCTACACCTTC
>many|TRBJ2-1|TRBV6-1|TRBD1
CASSQTGDSYNEQFF
TGTGCCAGCAGCCAGACAGGGGACTCCTACAATGAGCAGTTCTTC
>NA|TRBJ2-1|TRBV28|NA
CASSSPFKTVYNEQFF
TGTGCCAGCAGTTCTCCCTTTAAGACAGTTTACAATGAGCAGTTCTTC
>once|TRBJ1-1|TRBV7-2|TRBD1
CASSPDRERRGVFF
TGTGCCAGCAGCCCTGACAGGGAACGAAGGGGAGTTTTCTTT
>NA|TRBJ2-4|TRBV28|NA
CASSNPGDKNIQYF
TGTGCCAGCAGTAACCCTGGCGACAAAAACATTCAGTACTTC
>NA|TRBJ2-7|TRBV6-1|TRBD1
CASSPPRDRDSYEQYF
TGTGCCAGCAGCCCCCCCCGGGACAGGGACTCCTACGAGCAGTACTTC
>many|TRBJ2-7|TRBV27|NA
CASSPLPSRFYEQYF
TGTGCCAGCAGTCCTCTGCCTAGCAGATTTTACGAGCAGTACTTC
>few|TRBJ2-5|TRBV20-1|NA
CSASDWQETQYF
TGCAGTGCTAGTGACTGGCAAGAGACCCAGTACTTC
>few|TRBJ2-5|TRBV15|TRBD2
CATSRGGGQETQYF
TGTGCCACCAGCAGAGGGGGGGGGCAAGAGACCCAGTACTTC
>NA|TRBJ2-1|TRBV3-1|NA
CASSETRGISSPFDEQFF
TGTGCCAGCAGCGAGACTAGAGGGATATCGTCCCCCTTTGATGAGCAGTTCTTC
>NA|TRBJ2-7|TRBV7-9|TRBD2
CASSFPAGEPYEQYF
TGTGCCAGCAGCTTCCCAGCGGGGGAACCCTACGAGCAGTACTTC
>NA|TRBJ1-1|TRBV7-3|NA
CASSLGGLVNTEAFF
TGTGCCAGCAGCTTAGGGGGACTGGTAAACACTGAAGCTTTCTTT
>NA|TRBJ2-7|TRBV4-1|TRBD1
CASSNTGTGRYEQYF
TGCGCCAGCAGCAACACCGGGACAGGGAGGTACGAGCAGTACTTC
>many|TRBJ1-6|TRBV7-2|TRBD1
CASRPGGLLLSPLHF
TGTGCCAGCAGACCAGGGGGTTTGTTGCTCTCACCCCTCCACTTT
>few|TRBJ1-5|TRBV7-2|TRBD1
CASSLFAPGGQPQHF
TGTGCCAGCAGCTTGTTCGCACCAGGGGGTCAGCCCCAGCATTTT
>NA|TRBJ2-1|TRBV25-1|NA
CASSEAGTNNYNKQFF
TGTGCCAGCAGTGAAGCGGGGACCAATAACTACAATAAGCAGTTCTTC
>few|TRBJ1-5|TRBV7-2|NA
CASSLKSNQPQHF
TGTGCCAGCAGCTTAAAATCCAATCAGCCCCAGCATTTT
>NA|TRBJ1-4|TRBV9|TRBD1
CASSVVGQPANEKLFF
TGTGCCAGCAGCGTAGTGGGACAGCCTGCCAATGAAAAACTGTTTTTT
>few|TRBJ2-3|TRBV12-3/TRBV12-4|TRBD1
CASGFPRGWTDTQYF
TGTGCCAGCGGTTTTCCCAGGGGGTGGACAGATACGCAGTATTTT
>NA|TRBJ2-7|TRBV7-9|NA
CASSLAIGANSYEQYF
TGTGCCAGCAGCTTAGCGATCGGGGCCAACTCCTACGAGCAGTACTTC
>NA|TRBJ2-1|TRBV29-1|NA
CSVVKWDAFYNEQFF
TGCAGCGTTGTTAAGTGGGACGCCTTTTACAATGAGCAGTTCTTC
>few|TRBJ2-3|TRBV7-2|TRBD2
CASSLWREDSTDTQYF
TGTGCCAGCAGCTTATGGCGGGAGGACAGCACAGATACGCAGTATTTT
>NA|TRBJ1-4|TRBV12-3/TRBV12-4|NA
CASSSLVNNPLFEEKLFF
TGTGCCAGCAGTTCCCTGGTAAATAATCCCCTCTTTGAGGAAAAACTGTTTTTT
>NA|TRBJ2-7|TRBV20-1|NA
CSARGGPGVLPEQYF
TGCAGTGCTAGAGGGGGACCGGGGGTCCTCCCCGAGCAGTACTTC
>few|TRBJ1-5|TRBV7-2|TRBD1
CASSLQTGVSNQPQHF
TGTGCCAGCAGCCTGCAGACAGGGGTGAGCAATCAGCCCCAGCATTTT
>many|TRBJ2-1|TRBV7-9|NA
CASSLGGGNEQFF
TGTGCCAGCAGTTTAGGGGGGGGGAATGAGCAGTTCTTC